This T cell receptor (beta chain) was profiled in a study of shared T cell receptors in the human thymus. Assay: immunoSEQ multiplex PCR; the TCRdb copy retains only in-frame clones and omits some. This table holds approximately 580,000 clones, approximately 80% found once. The CDR3 covers 15 residues. Germline assignment: CDR1 MGHRA and CDR2 YSYEKL. The germline V and J ends were trimmed by 2 bases and 1 base, with 10 bases remaining between them. The same sample was also used in a study of human thymus T cells. That source notes: Among the donors, all were healthy Finnish infants having corrective surgery for congenital heart defects. Thymic material originated from resections removed in the course of corrective heart surgery. An apparent bias in V and J gene usage was seen in thymic and blood repertoires. Related research described thymic repertoires that were highly overlapping among unrelated individuals.

The receptor was derived from a boy under two years old with a congenital heart defect. V is TRBV4-1 and J is TRBJ2-3, with D possibly matching TRBD2 (6 bases). Source material: thymocytes. CDR3 sequence (DNA): TGCGCCAGCAGCCAACGGGACTCGCGCACAGATACGCAGTATTTT. Its protein product is CASSQRDSRTDTQYF.